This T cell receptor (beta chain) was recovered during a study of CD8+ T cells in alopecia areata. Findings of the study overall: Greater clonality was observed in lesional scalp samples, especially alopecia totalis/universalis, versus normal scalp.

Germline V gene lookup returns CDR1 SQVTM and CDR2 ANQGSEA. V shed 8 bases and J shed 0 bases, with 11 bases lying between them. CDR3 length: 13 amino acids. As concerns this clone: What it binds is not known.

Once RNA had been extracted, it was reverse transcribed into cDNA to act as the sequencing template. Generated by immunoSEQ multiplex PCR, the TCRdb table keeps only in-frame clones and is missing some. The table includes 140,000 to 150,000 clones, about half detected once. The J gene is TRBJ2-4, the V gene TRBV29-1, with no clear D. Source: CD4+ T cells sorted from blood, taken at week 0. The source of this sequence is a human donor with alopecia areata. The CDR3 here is CSTRLTAKNIQYF. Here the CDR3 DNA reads TGCAGCACCAGACTTACAGCCAAAAACATTCAGTACTTC.